The clone carrying this T cell receptor beta chain occurred once. The data originate from a study of T cell responses to AZD1222 COVID-19 vaccine. The table came from immunoSEQ multiplex PCR; TCRdb's copy has only in-frame clones and leaves some out. The sample shows more than 150,000 clones, approximately 86% of them seen only once. The germline gives CDR1 SQVTM, CDR2 ANQGSEA. The junction had 4 bases not matched to a gene; V was cut back by 6 bases and J by 4 bases. The CDR3 is made up of 12 amino acids. The source was peripheral blood, collected on day 0 of AZD1222 vaccination. This sequence originates from an adult in good health. The chain is built from TRBV29-1 and TRBJ1-1; 8 bases align to TRBD1. CDR3 sequence reads: CSVGTGGTEAFF. CDR3 bases: TGCAGCGTGGGAACAGGGGGCACTGAAGCTTTCTTT.